This T cell receptor beta chain was identified during a study of T cell responses to AZD1222 COVID-19 vaccine. Study-level results: An increase in Spike-specific TCR breadth and depth was observed after two AZD1222 doses.

Concerning this clone: The antigen remains undetermined.

Generated by immunoSEQ multiplex PCR, the TCRdb table keeps only in-frame clones and is missing some. The sample records 100,000 to 150,000 clones, roughly 90% being singletons. This CDR3 has 15 residues. Germline V CDR1 and CDR2: MDHEN, SYDVKM. V shed 4 bases, J shed 6 bases, and the junction held 6 bases outside the gene matches. This specimen was peripheral blood, taken on day 0 of AZD1222 vaccination. The V and J genes are TRBV28 and TRBJ2-1, with TRBD2 matching over 10 bases. This sequence originates from an adult in good health. CDR3 nucleotides: TGTGCCAGCAGTTCTAGCGGGAGTAAGGTCAATGAGCAGTTCTTC. Translation: CASSSSGSKVNEQFF.